This T cell receptor (beta chain) derives from a study of T-cell reconstitution after alpha-beta-depleted transplantation in children. Notes on the study in general: Among T cells one year after transplant, newly produced cells accounted for most counts and diversity. Recipient T cells and thymic progenitors that survived were the source of the high TCRbeta diversity seen at day 60 in some patients. At around two months after transplant, the alpha-beta T cells were reportedly derived from several hundred expanded clones that came from non-depleted graft cells.

Details on this clonotype: The antigen remains undetermined. Mismatch with germline at one junction end may stem from a read error.

Unique molecular identifiers were incorporated during preparation of the TCRbeta library. One entry per CDR3 protein results from TCRdb running MiXCR on the PCR reads. The sample consists of about 160,000 distinct CDR3 sequences, over 8.5% of them appearing once. Germline CDR1 is LNHDA and CDR2 is SQIVND (reference sequence). The CDR3 runs to 16 residues. The chain links TRBV19 to TRBJ2-3, with D perhaps matching TRBD2 (5 bases). The sequencing used PBMCs, collected before TCRalphabeta/CD19-depleted stem cell transplant. The origin of this receptor is a boy aged 2-9 years with acute myeloid leukemia, due to receive a stem cell transplant. CDR3 bases: TGTGCCTGTAGTTCAACCGCGGATCTGGAGGAAGATACGCAGTATTTT. Its translation is CACSSTADLEEDTQYF.